This record looks at one T cell receptor beta chain sequence and its context. What it recognizes is unknown. The CDR3 totals 17 residues. CDR1 is MNHNS and CDR2 is SASEGT in the germline V gene. The ends were cut back, 7 bases at V and 0 bases at J, with 22 bases in the middle. The donor cohort consisted entirely of Caucasian adults residing in Nashville, Tennessee. The data were obtained in a study of shared clonotypes between healthy human individuals. Study results and caveats: Among donors, sharing of clonotypes was expected to be affected by sequencing depth. Naive subsets tended to show greater estimated richness than memory subsets.

Deep-level settings were used for running the assay. Sequenced by immunoSEQ multiplex PCR; TCRdb stores in-frame clones only, minus some. The table has some 2,100,000 clones, under 97% seen once. The chain uses TRBV6-1 and TRBJ2-7, with D maybe TRBD1 (5 bases). Sequenced sample: naive CD4+ T cells sorted from blood. Subset specified: CD45RA+ positively selected. The clonotype originates from a man between 18 and 29 years old in good health. The CDR3 DNA reads as TGTGCCAGCAATGACCAGAAGACAGCCACCTACTCCTACGAGCAGTACTTC. Its translation: CASNDQKTATYSYEQYF.